The 28 T cell receptor beta chains presented below share a single source sample, sequenced in a study of blood T cell repertoires in COVID-19. Generated by immunoSEQ multiplex PCR, the TCRdb table keeps only in-frame clones and is missing some. The sample lists more than 85,000 clones, about 85% seen once, with around 5.1% in the top ten. The specimen was peripheral blood. The receptors shown here come from a human donor in a cohort sampled during active COVID-19.

The chain has TRBV19 and TRBJ1-6, with D perhaps matching TRBD1 (5 bases). V was cut by 5 bases and J by 3 bases, with 17 bases left in between. The CDR3 covers 17 residues. Germline V lookup: CDR1 LNHDA, CDR2 SQIVND (reference sequence). CDR3 residues: CASSGSGTSVYNSPLHF. CDR3 nucleotide sequence: TGTGCCAGTAGTGGATCCGGGACTTCAGTCTATAATTCACCCCTCCACTTT.

The chain couples TRBV6-5 to TRBJ1-1; possible D gene TRBD1, 5 bases. Germline lookup yields CDR1 MNHEY and CDR2 SVGAGI. V was trimmed by 5 bases and J by 7 bases, leaving 11 bases between them. The CDR3 length is 12 residues. The CDR3 is CASSPGGVEAFF. CDR3 sequence (DNA): TGTGCCAGCAGTCCCGGGGGGGTTGAAGCTTTCTTT.

About this clone: Other DNA sequences from this sample encode an identical CDR3 as well. The J gene is TRBJ2-7, the V gene TRBV5-1; TRBD2 matches 7 bases. V lost 0 bases to trimming and J lost 1 base; unmatched junction nucleotides: 1. The length of the CDR3 is 14 residues. In germline, CDR1 is SGHRS, CDR2 YFSETQ. CDR3 residues: CASSLAGGSYEQYF. The CDR3, as DNA: TGCGCCAGCAGCTTGGCCGGGGGGTCCTACGAGCAGTACTTC.

This CDR3 is CAWRPAGNSPLHF. CDR3 DNA sequence: TGTGCCTGGAGACCGGCAGGAAATTCACCCCTCCACTTT. The gene calls are TRBV30 and TRBJ1-6; D gene unclear. Trimming removed 3 bases at V and 7 bases at J, with 10 bases between. The germline V gene has CDR1 GTSNPN and CDR2 SVGIG (reference sequence). The CDR3 loop spans 13 amino acids. The complete variable domain, with remaining parts taken from reference TRBV30 and TRBJ1-6, reads SQTIHQWPATLVQPVGSPLSLECTVEGTSNPNLYWYRQAAGRGLQLLFYSVGIGQISSEVPQNLSASRPQDRQFILSSKKLLLSDSGFYLCAWRPAGNSPLHFGNGTRLTVT.

This chain connects TRBV9 to TRBJ2-7; possibly TRBD2 for D (7 bases). The V and J ends lost 4 bases and 6 bases respectively, with 26 bases between them. The V gene's germline CDR1 is SGDLS and CDR2 YYNGEE. The CDR3 contains 17 residues. The CDR3 bases are TGTGCCAGCAGCCCGGGTGTGGGGGGGGCCGGAGTGTTCGAGCAGTACTTC. Protein: CASSPGVGGAGVFEQYF.

The V gene is TRBV5-8, the J gene TRBJ2-1, with 11 bases aligning to TRBD1. V gave up 4 bases and J gave up 7 bases; unmatched junction bases: 4. The CDR3 is 14 residues long. Looked up from germline, CDR1 is SGHTS and CDR2 is YDEGEE. The CDR3 nucleotides read TGTGCCAGCAGCCAGGACAGGGGGCCGAATGAGCAGTTCTTC. Amino acid sequence: CASSQDRGPNEQFF. The complete variable domain, with remaining parts taken from reference TRBV5-8 and TRBJ2-1, reads EAGVTQSPTHLIKTRGQQATLRCSPISGHTSVYWYQQALGLGLQFLLWYDEGEERNRGNFPPRFSGRQFPNYSSELNVNALELEDSALYLCASSQDRGPNEQFFGPGTRLTVL.

The chain has TRBV7-8 and TRBJ1-2; no firm D call. The germline V and J ends were trimmed by 5 bases and 4 bases, with 14 bases remaining between them. The CDR3 covers 14 residues. The V gene's germline CDR1 is SGHVS and CDR2 FQNEAQ. CDR3 sequence: CASSPSTSFYGYTF. CDR3 DNA: TGTGCCAGCAGCCCTTCGACAAGCTTCTATGGCTACACCTTC.

The chain combines TRBV5-4 with TRBJ2-7, with 9 nucleotides matching TRBD2. The V gene end was trimmed by 1 base and the J gene end by 5 bases; junction bases not matched to a gene: 13. Germline CDR1 SGHNT, CDR2 YYREEE (reference sequence). This CDR3 region has 17 residues. This CDR3 reads CASSLRAGGPLLNEQYF. As DNA, the CDR3 is TGTGCCAGCAGCTTGAGAGCGGGAGGCCCTTTATTGAACGAGCAGTACTTC.

This sequence joins TRBV18 and TRBJ1-2, with TRBD1 identical over 7 bases. CDR1 is KGHSH, CDR2 LQKENI, per germline. Trimming removed 5 bases from V and 7 bases from J; junction bases left unmatched: 13. This CDR3 has 15 residues. Here the CDR3 DNA reads TGTGCCAGCTCAAGCGAGACGACAGGGCGAGGTGGCTACACCTTC. It translates to CASSSETTGRGGYTF.

This chain joins TRBV7-6 and TRBJ2-7, with 8 nucleotides matching TRBD1. The CDR3 runs 14 residues. CDR1 is SGHVS and CDR2 is FNYEAQ in the germline V gene. J was trimmed by 5 bases and V by 4 bases; bases with no gene match: 7. DNA of the CDR3: TGTGCCAGCAGCTCATACAGGGGGAGTGACGAGCAGTACTTC. It yields the protein CASSSYRGSDEQYF.

CDR3 residues: CASSDQAHYGYTF. The CDR3 region has the DNA TGTGCCAGCAGTGACCAGGCGCACTATGGCTACACCTTC. This chain links TRBV6-1 with TRBJ1-2; D not resolved. CDR1 is MNHNS and CDR2 is SASEGT in the germline V gene. This CDR3 contains 13 residues. Deletions cut 3 bases from V and 3 bases from J, with 8 bases between.

The chain employs TRBV5-1 and TRBJ2-6; TRBD1 aligns across 7 bases. Trimming took 4 bases from V and 0 from J; bases not matched to a gene: 25. Germline CDR1 SGHRS, CDR2 YFSETQ. The CDR3 has 23 amino acids. The DNA for the CDR3 is TGCGCCAGCAGCACCCCTGGGTGGCCAGGGATTACCCCAGGGGGCTCTGGGGCCAACGTCCTGACTTTC. Its protein product is CASSTPGWPGITPGGSGANVLTF. The complete variable domain, with remaining parts taken from reference TRBV5-1 and TRBJ2-6, reads KAGVTQTPRYLIKTRGQQVTLSCSPISGHRSVSWYQQTPGQGLQFLFEYFSETQRNKGNFPGRFSGRQFSNSRSEMNVSTLELGDSALYLCASSTPGWPGITPGGSGANVLTFGAGSRLTVL.

The chain joins TRBV6-5 to TRBJ2-3, with TRBD2 as a possible D gene (6 bases). The CDR3 spans 13 residues. Trimming took 5 bases from V and 6 from J, leaving 12 bases between them. Germline V gene sequence: CDR1 MNHEY, CDR2 SVGAGI. The CDR3 sequence: CASSPGGRDTQYF. The CDR3 DNA is TGTGCCAGCAGTCCCGGGGGTAGGGATACGCAGTATTTT.

This chain uses TRBV27 with TRBJ2-3; 12 positions match TRBD2. This CDR3 region has 18 residues. Per germline, CDR1 MNHEY and CDR2 SMNVEV (reference sequence). The ends lost 6 bases at V and 0 bases at J; junction bases unmatched: 10. The CDR3 sequence: CASSRLAGVIASTDTQYF. The CDR3 DNA follows: TGTGCCAGCAGCCGACTAGCGGGAGTGATAGCTAGCACAGATACGCAGTATTTT.

The V gene is TRBV27, the J gene TRBJ1-5, with no clear D. The germline CDR1 and CDR2 sequences are MNHEY and SMNVEV (reference sequence). The V end was cut by 4 bases, the J end by 7 bases, with 23 bases between. CDR3 size: 17 residues. As DNA, the CDR3 is TGTGCCAGCAGTTCCCATTTTTCCGGGAATACTGGACAGCCCCAGCATTTT. The encoded protein is CASSSHFSGNTGQPQHF.

CDR3 sequence (DNA): TGTGCCAGCAGCCACCTCCGGAGAGAGACCCAGTACTTC. Amino acids: CASSHLRRETQYF. The rearrangement uses TRBV14 and TRBJ2-5, with D uncertain. Trimming stripped 3 bases from V and 4 bases from J, with 9 bases between. The CDR3 has 13 amino acids. Germline V CDR1 and CDR2: SGHDN, FVKESK.

The chain joins TRBV6-6 to TRBJ2-1, with TRBD2 as a possible D gene (5 bases). Germline assignment: CDR1 MNHNY and CDR2 SVGAGI (reference sequence). The CDR3 spans 15 residues. Trimming stripped 7 bases from V and 5 bases from J, with 18 bases between. The CDR3 sequence: CASTLGVLRDNEQFF. The DNA for the CDR3 is TGTGCCAGCACCCTAGGAGTTTTGCGGGACAATGAGCAGTTCTTC.

The chain links TRBV10-2 to TRBJ2-1; 9 positions agree with TRBD2. The V and J ends lost 6 bases and 5 bases, in that order; junction bases with no gene match: 14. The CDR3 runs to 17 residues. Germline V gene data show CDR1 as WSHSY and CDR2 as SAAADI. The CDR3 here is CASSPIATSGVNNEQFF. In DNA form, the CDR3 reads TGCGCCAGCAGCCCCATCGCGACTAGCGGTGTCAACAATGAGCAGTTCTTC.

This sequence joins TRBV27 and TRBJ1-2, with 11 bases aligning to TRBD1. The CDR3 has 13 residues. Germline CDR1 reads MNHEY; CDR2 reads SMNVEV (reference sequence). J lost 7 bases, V lost 3 bases, and 1 base had no gene match. The CDR3 DNA sequence: TGTGCCAGCAGTTTCGGGACAGGGGGTGGCTACACCTTC. As protein: CASSFGTGGGYTF.

The chain carries TRBV27 and TRBJ1-6; D remains unclear. Germline V gives CDR1 MNHEY, CDR2 SMNVEV (reference sequence). There are 15 residues in the CDR3. V was clipped by 4 bases and J by 9 bases, with 16 bases between them. This CDR3 is CASSSRVGWSSPLHF. DNA for the CDR3: TGTGCCAGCAGTTCGAGGGTTGGGTGGAGTTCACCCCTCCACTTT.

The chain is built from TRBV30 and TRBJ1-1, with 12 bases matching TRBD1. V dropped 5 bases and J dropped 0; count of bases not matched to a gene: 19. Looked up from germline, CDR1 is GTSNPN and CDR2 is SVGIG (reference sequence). This CDR3 region has 20 residues. The CDR3 reads CAWLFRGQGARVRMNTEAFF. The CDR3 bases are TGTGCCTGGCTATTTCGGGGACAGGGGGCGCGGGTGAGAATGAACACTGAAGCTTTCTTT.

The chain combines TRBV5-5 with TRBJ1-1, with a possible D match to TRBD1 (6 bases). This CDR3 has 13 amino acids. V was trimmed by 0 bases and J by 7 bases, leaving 10 bases between them. The V gene's germline CDR1 is SGHKS and CDR2 YYEKEE (reference sequence). The CDR3 DNA is TGTGCCAGCAGCTTGGCGGGGGGGCGTGAAGCTTTCTTT. This translates into CASSLAGGREAFF.

This chain links TRBV5-1 with TRBJ2-5; perhaps TRBD1 as D (5 bases). Germline V gives CDR1 SGHRS, CDR2 YFSETQ. V lost 1 base to trimming and J lost 4 bases, with 17 bases between them. The CDR3 is 16 residues long. The CDR3 reads CASSLWSPGQRETQYF. DNA of the CDR3: TGCGCCAGCAGCTTGTGGTCCCCAGGACAAAGAGAGACCCAGTACTTC.

The J gene is TRBJ2-7, the V gene TRBV6-5, with D possibly matching TRBD1 (5 bases). The CDR3 runs to 14 residues. Germline V gives CDR1 MNHEY, CDR2 SVGAGI. V was trimmed by 6 bases and J by 3 bases, leaving 15 bases between them. CDR3 nucleotides: TGTGCCAGCAGCGCCCAGGGCCCGCTCTACGAGCAGTACTTC. This sequence encodes CASSAQGPLYEQYF.

The chain recombines TRBV7-9 with TRBJ2-2, with 9 bases fitting TRBD1. CDR3 length equals 15 residues. Germline CDR1 reads SEHNR; CDR2 reads FQNEAQ (reference sequence). Germline trimming cut 1 base from V and 5 bases from J; bases unmatched to any gene: 2. The CDR3 loop is CASSLGDRGTGELFF. The CDR3 nucleotides read TGTGCCAGCAGCTTAGGAGACAGGGGGACCGGGGAGCTGTTTTTT.

The chain combines TRBV7-2 with TRBJ2-1; D not resolved. Trimming left V 2 bases short and J 4 bases short, with 15 bases between. This CDR3 comprises 16 residues. The germline CDR1 and CDR2 sequences are SGHTA and FQGNSA. CDR3 bases: TGTGCCAGCAGCTTAAATGCCTGGCAGGCTTACAATGAGCAGTTCTTC. This codes for CASSLNAWQAYNEQFF.

V is TRBV3-1 (or the pseudogene TRBV3-2) and J is TRBJ2-7; 9 bases are a match to TRBD1. CDR1 LGHDT and CDR2 YNNKEL come from the germline V gene (reference sequence). The length of the CDR3 is 15 residues. The V gene end was trimmed by 4 bases and the J gene end by 2 bases; junction bases not matched to a gene: 6. For the CDR3, the DNA is TGTGCCAGCAGCCCCCCCGGGACAGGGCCCTACGAGCAGTACTTC. This encodes CASSPPGTGPYEQYF.

This rearrangement joins TRBV9 to TRBJ2-3; tentatively, D is TRBD1 (5 bases). V was trimmed by 1 base and J by 2 bases, leaving 8 bases between them. The CDR3 contains 14 residues. The germline gives CDR1 SGDLS, CDR2 YYNGEE. CDR3 in amino acids: CASSVKGATDTQYF. The CDR3 region has the DNA TGTGCCAGCAGCGTAAAAGGGGCCACAGATACGCAGTATTTT.